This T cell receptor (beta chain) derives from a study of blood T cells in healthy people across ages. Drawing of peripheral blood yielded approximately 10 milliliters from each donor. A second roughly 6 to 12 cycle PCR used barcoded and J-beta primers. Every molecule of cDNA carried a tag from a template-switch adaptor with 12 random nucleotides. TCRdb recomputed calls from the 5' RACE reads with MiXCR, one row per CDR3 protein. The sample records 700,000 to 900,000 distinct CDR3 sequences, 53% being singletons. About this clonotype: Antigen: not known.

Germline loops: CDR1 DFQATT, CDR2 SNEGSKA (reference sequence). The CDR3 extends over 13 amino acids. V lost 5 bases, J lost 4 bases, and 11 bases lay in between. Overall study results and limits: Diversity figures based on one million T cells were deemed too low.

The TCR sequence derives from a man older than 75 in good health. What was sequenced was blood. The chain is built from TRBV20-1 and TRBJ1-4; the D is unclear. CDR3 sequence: CSASRRLNEKLFF. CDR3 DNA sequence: TGCAGTGCTTCCCGGCGGCTTAATGAAAAACTGTTTTTT.